This TCR beta chain was obtained from a study of PD-1 blockade in classical Hodgkin lymphoma. Every single patient, without exception, relapsed after autologous stem cell transplantation, and brentuximab vedotin exposure varied. Concerning this clone itself: What it binds is unknown.

Regarding the study as a whole: Lower baseline TCR diversity marked trial partial responders and progressors.

V was cut by 4 bases and J by 6 bases, with 13 bases left in between. Germline V gene sequence: CDR1 MNHEY, CDR2 SVGAGI. The length of the CDR3 is 15 residues. Generated by immunoSEQ multiplex PCR, the TCRdb table keeps only in-frame clones and is missing some. The table shows 20,000 to 25,000 clones, with 69% occurring only once. The sample here was peripheral blood mononuclear cells (PBMCs), taken at baseline. This TCR derives from a human donor with classical Hodgkin lymphoma. This sequence joins TRBV6-5 and TRBJ1-6; tentatively, D is TRBD1 (5 bases). The chain's CDR3 is CASSSTGGSNSPLHF. Here the CDR3 DNA reads TGTGCCAGCAGTTCTACTGGGGGGTCTAATTCACCCCTCCACTTT.